The sequence of this T cell receptor beta chain was determined in a study of blood T cells in healthy people across ages (dated by TCRdb to 2014 to 2015). General notes on the study: In model experiments, roughly one uniquely barcoded TCR beta cDNA molecule per two T cells was captured by template switching. Using deep sequencing normalized with unique cDNA molecular identifiers, the study measured how TCR beta repertoire diversity changes with age. The donors were split into four age groups: young (average about 16 years), middle-aged (about 40), aged (about 62) and long-lived (roughly 88). Donors of different ages were randomly distributed across sequencing lanes to avoid experimental bias. The study analyzed two additional independent replicas of 1 million unique cDNA reads from the same blood draw for two donors, one aged 18 to 29 and one aged 80 or older.

The donors were under 40 Caucasian individuals from Russia, aged 6 to 90 years, who were systemically healthy. Each donor gave about 11 milliliters of peripheral blood, drawn into EDTA-treated Vacutainer tubes. Ficoll-Paque density-gradient centrifugation was used to isolate PBMCs, with at least 7 million per sample. Total RNA, at least 6 micrograms per sample, was extracted from PBMCs with Trizol reagent. Naive CD45RAhigh/CD27high T cell percentages were measured by flow cytometry on a PBMC aliquot from every donor. Comments on this clonotype: Its antigen target is currently unknown. Per-base qualities were not stored, and no clone one base away is much larger.

The germline V gene (reference sequence) supplies CDR1 MNHNY and CDR2 SVGAGI. V loses 4 bases, J loses 2 bases, and the germline ends lie 15 bases apart. From the cysteine up to the phenylalanine, the CDR3 has a length of 16 residues. The sequence is cut down to CDR3 DNA, 48 bases in frame from base 1. General conclusions and limits of the study: Compared with the aged group, more naive CD4+ T cells, fewer expanded clones and increased TCR diversity were shown by the long-lived group, suggesting age selection. Donor CMV infection status was unknown, potentially confounding age-related changes in expanded clonotypes. Conclusive comparison of naive and antigen-experienced compartments was prevented by the profiling of bulk unsorted PBMCs. As age increased, observed TCR beta diversity per million T cells dropped in a roughly linear way, and a significant reduction was already evident by age 40. Total diversity estimates from one million sequenced T cells were considered lower bounds and underestimates. There was a strong correlation between observed TCR beta diversity and the percentage of naive T cells measured by flow cytometry.

Library preparation employed 5' RACE. The instrument was an Illumina HiSeq 2500. A second 7 to 11 cycle PCR used a sample-barcoded 5' primer and a J-beta primer mix. A template-switch 5' adaptor carrying 12 random nucleotides introduced a unique molecular identifier onto each TCR beta cDNA molecule. Each sample yielded at least 2.5 million CDR3-containing paired-end reads. First-strand cDNA synthesis was performed from all RNA using the Mint cDNA synthesis kit, with priming by a TRBC-specific oligonucleotide. All cDNA was treated with uracil-DNA glycosylase and then went through a first 18-cycle PCR with the universal primers M1SS and BC2_uni_R. On the study's bioinformatics: Normalization of each sample was performed by random selection of 1 million high-quality reads, each carrying a distinct molecular identifier. Reads sharing molecular identifiers were discarded rather than binned into consensus sequences. MiTCR, set to a Q25 quality threshold and the strictest error-elimination algorithm, was used for CDR3 identification, clonotype clustering and error correction. A nonparametric unseen species model using Euler transformation provided a lower-bound estimate of total TCR beta diversity. TCRdb handled the public reads itself, with Q25 trimming in fastp and clone calling in MiXCR, and kept productive beta chains. Rows with a matching CDR3 protein are joined into one entry that keeps the most common DNA and genes. The V and J calls, along with clone size, are taken from TCRdb and not from the paper's own processing. The table for this sample lists more than 650,000 distinct CDR3 sequences; roughly 20% of them were counted only once. The top ten hold around a fifth of the sample.

The chain uses TRBV6-6 and TRBJ2-1; the D gene is perhaps TRBD1, from 5 matching bases. This sequence was found in an older man in good health. Material for sequencing was blood. In nucleotide form, the sequence is TGTGCCAGCAGTTCCGGCAGGGCCGCGGCCTACAATGAGCAGTTCTTC. Translated, it reads CASSSGRAAAYNEQFF.